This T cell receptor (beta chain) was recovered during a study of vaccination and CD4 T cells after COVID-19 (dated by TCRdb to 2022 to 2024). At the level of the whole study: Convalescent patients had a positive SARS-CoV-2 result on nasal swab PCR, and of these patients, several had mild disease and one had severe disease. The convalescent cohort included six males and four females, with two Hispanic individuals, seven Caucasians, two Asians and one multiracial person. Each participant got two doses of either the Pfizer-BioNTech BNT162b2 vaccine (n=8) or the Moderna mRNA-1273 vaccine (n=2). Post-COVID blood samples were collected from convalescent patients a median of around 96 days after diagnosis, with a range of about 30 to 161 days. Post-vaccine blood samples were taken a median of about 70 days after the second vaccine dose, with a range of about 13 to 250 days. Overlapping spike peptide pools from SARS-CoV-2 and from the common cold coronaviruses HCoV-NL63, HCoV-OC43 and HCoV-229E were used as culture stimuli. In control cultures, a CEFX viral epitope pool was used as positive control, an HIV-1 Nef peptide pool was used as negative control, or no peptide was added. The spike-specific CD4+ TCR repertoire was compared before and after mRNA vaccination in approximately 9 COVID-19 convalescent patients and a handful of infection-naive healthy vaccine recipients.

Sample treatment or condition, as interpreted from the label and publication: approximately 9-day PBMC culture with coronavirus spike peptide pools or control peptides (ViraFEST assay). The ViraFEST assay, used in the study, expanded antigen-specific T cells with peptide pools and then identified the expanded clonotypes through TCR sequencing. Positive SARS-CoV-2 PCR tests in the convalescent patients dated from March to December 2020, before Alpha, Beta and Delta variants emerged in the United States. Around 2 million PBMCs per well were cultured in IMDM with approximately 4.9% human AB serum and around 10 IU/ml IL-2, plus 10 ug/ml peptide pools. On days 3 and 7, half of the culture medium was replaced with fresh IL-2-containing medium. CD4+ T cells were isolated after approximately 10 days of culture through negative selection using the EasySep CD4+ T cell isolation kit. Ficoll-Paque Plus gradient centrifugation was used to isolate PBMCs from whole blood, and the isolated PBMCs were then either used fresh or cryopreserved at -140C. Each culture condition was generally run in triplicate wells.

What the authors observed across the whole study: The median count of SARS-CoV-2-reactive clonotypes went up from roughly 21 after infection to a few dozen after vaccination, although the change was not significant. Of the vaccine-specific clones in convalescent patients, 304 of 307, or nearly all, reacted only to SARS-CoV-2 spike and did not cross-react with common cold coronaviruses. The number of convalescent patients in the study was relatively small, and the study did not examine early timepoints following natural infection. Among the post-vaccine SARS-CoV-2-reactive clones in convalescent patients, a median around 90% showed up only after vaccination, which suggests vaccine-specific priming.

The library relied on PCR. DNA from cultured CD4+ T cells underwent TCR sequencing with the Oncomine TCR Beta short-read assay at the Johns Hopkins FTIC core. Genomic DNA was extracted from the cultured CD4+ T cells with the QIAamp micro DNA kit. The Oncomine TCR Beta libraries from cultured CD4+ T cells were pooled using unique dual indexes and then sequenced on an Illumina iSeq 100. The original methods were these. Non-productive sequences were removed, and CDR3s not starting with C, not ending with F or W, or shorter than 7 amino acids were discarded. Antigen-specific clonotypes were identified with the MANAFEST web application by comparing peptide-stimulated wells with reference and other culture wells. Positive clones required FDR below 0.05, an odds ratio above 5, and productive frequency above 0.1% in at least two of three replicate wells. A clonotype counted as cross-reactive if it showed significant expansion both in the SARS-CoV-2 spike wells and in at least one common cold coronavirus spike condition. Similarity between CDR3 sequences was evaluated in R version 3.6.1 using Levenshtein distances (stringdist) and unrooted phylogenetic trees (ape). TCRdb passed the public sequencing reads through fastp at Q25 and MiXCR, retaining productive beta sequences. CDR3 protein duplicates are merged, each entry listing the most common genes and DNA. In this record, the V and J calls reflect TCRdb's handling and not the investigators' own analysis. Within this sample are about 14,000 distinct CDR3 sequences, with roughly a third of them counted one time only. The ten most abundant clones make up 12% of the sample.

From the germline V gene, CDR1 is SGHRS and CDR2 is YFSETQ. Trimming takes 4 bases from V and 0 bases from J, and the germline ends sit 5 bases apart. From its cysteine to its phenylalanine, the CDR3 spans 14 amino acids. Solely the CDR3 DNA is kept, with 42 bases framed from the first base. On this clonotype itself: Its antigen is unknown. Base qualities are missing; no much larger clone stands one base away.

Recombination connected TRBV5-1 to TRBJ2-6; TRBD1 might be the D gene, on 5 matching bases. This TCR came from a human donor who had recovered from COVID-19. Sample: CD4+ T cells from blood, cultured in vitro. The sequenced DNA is TGCGCCAGCAGCGGACACTCTGGGGCCAACGTCCTGACTTTC. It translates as CASSGHSGANVLTF.